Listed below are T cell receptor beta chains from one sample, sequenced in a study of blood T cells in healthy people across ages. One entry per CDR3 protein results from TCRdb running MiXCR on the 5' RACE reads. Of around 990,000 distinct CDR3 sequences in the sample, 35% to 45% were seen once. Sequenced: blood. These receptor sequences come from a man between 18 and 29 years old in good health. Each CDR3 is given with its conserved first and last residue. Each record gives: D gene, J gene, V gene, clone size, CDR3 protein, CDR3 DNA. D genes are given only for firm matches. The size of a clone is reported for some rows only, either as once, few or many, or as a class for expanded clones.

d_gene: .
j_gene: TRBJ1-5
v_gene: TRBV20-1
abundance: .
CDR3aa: CSAAGMDRRGLSNQPQHF
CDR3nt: TGCAGTGCTGCCGGAATGGACAGACGGGGGTTGAGCAATCAGCCCCAGCATTTT

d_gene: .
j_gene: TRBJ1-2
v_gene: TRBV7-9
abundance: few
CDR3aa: CASSSPTGVNYGYTF
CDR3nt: TGTGCCAGCAGCTCCCCCACCGGCGTGAACTATGGCTACACCTTC

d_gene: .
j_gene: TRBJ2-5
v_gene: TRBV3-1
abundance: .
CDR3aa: CASSLARAQRETQYF
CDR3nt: TGTGCCAGCAGCCTAGCTCGGGCCCAAAGGGAGACCCAGTACTTC

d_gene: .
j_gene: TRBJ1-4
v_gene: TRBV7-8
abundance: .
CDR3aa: CASSLGRPGPPYNEKLFF
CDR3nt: TGTGCCAGCAGCTTGGGGCGGCCGGGACCGCCATATAATGAAAAACTGTTTTTT

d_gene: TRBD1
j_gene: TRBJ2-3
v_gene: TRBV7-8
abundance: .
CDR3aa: CASSTNDRTGGLDTQYF
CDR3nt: TGTGCCAGCAGCACAAACGACCGGACAGGGGGCTTAGATACGCAGTATTTT

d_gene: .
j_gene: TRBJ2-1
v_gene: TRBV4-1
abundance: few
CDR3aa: CASSQDRAGTYNEQFF
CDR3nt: TGCGCCAGCAGCCAAGATCGGGCGGGCACCTACAATGAGCAGTTCTTC

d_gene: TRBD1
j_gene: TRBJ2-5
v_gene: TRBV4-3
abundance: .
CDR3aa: CASSSWTGGQETQYF
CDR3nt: TGCGCCAGCAGCTCCTGGACAGGGGGCCAAGAGACCCAGTACTTC

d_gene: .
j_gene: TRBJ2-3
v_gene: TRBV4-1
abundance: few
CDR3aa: CASSQERLADTQYF
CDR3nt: TGCGCCAGCAGCCAAGAACGATTGGCAGATACGCAGTATTTT

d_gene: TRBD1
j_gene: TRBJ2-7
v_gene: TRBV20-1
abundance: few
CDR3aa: CSASSRSGTATYEQYF
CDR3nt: TGCAGTGCTAGCTCCCGCTCCGGGACAGCAACCTACGAGCAGTACTTC

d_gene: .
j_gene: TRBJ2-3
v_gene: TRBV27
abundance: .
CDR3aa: CASSSSDFWGTDTQYF
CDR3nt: TGTGCCAGCAGTTCGTCAGACTTCTGGGGCACAGATACGCAGTATTTT

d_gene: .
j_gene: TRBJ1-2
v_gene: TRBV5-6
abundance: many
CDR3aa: CASSLDLGASLSGYTF
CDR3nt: TGTGCCAGCAGCTTGGATTTGGGAGCCAGCCTTTCTGGCTACACCTTC

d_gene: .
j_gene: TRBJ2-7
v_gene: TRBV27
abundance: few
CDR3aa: CASSKPGPSSYNEQYF
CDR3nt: TGTGCCAGCAGTAAACCGGGTCCGAGCTCCTACAATGAGCAGTACTTC